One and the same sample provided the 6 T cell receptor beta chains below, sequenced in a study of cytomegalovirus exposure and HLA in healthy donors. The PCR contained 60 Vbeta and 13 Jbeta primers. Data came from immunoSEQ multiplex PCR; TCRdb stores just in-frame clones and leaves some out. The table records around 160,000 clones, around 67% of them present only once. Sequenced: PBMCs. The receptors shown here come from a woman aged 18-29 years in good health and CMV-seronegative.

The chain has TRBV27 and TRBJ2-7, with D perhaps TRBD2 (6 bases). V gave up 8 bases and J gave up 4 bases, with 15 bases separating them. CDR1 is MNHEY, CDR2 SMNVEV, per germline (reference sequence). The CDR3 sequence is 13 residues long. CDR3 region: CASGRGSDYEQYV. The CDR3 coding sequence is TGTGCCAGCGGGCGGGGAAGCGATTACGAGCAGTACGTC.

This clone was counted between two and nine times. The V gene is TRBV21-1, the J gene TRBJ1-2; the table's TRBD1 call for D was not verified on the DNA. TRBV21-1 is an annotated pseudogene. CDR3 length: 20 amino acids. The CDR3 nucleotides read TGTGCCAGCAGCAAAGTTGACAGGGGCCATGTTAATCCTCCTAACTATGGCTACACCTTC. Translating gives CASSKVDRGHVNPPNYGYTF.

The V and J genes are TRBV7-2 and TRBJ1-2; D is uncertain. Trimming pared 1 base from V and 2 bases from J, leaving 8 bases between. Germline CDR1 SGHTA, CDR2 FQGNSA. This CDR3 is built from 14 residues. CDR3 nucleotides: TGTGCCAGCAGCTTAGGCCAGTACAACTATGGCTACACCTTC. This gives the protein CASSLGQYNYGYTF.

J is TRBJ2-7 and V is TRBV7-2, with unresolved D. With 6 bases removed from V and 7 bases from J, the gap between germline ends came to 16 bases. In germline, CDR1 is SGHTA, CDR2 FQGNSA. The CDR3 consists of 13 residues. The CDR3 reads CASRELAGLEQYF. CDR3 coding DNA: TGTGCCAGCAGGGAGCTTGCCGGCCTGGAGCAGTACTTC.

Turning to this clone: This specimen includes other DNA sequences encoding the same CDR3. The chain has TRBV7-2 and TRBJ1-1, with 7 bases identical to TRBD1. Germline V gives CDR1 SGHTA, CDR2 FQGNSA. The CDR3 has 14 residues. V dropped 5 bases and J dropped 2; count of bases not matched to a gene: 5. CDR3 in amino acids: CASSPGQSNTEAFF. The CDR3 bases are TGTGCCAGCAGCCCGGGACAGAGCAACACTGAAGCTTTCTTT.

The DNA for the CDR3 is TGTGCCAGCAGTTACGGGGGTGGCTACACCTTC. The encoded protein is CASSYGGGYTF. The chain links TRBV6-1 to TRBJ1-2; tentatively, D is TRBD1 (5 bases). The germline CDR1 and CDR2 sequences are MNHNS and SASEGT. The CDR3 covers 11 residues. V was shortened by 5 bases and J by 7 bases, with 8 bases between the two germline ends.